This is a list of T cell receptor beta chains from one sample in a study of blood T cells in healthy people across ages. TCRdb called the 5' RACE reads again in MiXCR, with one record for every CDR3 protein. The sample contains some 1.5 million distinct CDR3 sequences, 28% of which appear only once. Sample: blood. These receptors came from a woman in her thirties in good health. Both conserved end residues are part of each CDR3. D genes are given only for firm matches. Not every row has a clone size; where given, it reads once, few, many or a size class.

CDR3 DNA	CDR3 protein	V gene	CDR3 length	clone size	D gene	J gene
TGTGCCAGTAGTATACGGCAGGGGGCCGAGCCCCAGTACTTC	CASSIRQGAEPQYF	TRBV19	14	-	TRBD1	TRBJ2-5
TGCAGTGCTGGGTCCGGGACCGACAACTATGGCTACACCTTC	CSAGSGTDNYGYTF	TRBV20-1	14	-	-	TRBJ1-2
TGTGCCAGCATCCGGGCAGGGCCTGGCTACACCTTC	CASIRAGPGYTF	TRBV7-9	12	-	-	TRBJ1-2
TGTGCCAGCACCTTTCGTGGGGCCAACGTCCTGACTTTC	CASTFRGANVLTF	TRBV6-6	13	few	-	TRBJ2-6
TGTGCCAGCAGTTCCCTCGGGGAGCTGTTTTTT	CASSSLGELFF	TRBV12-3/TRBV12-4	11	few	-	TRBJ2-2
TGTGCCAGCAGCTTAAGCGGGATAGTGAGCTCCTACAATGAGCAGTACTTC	CASSLSGIVSSYNEQYF	TRBV7-3	17	-	-	TRBJ2-7
TGTGCCAGCAGTGATTCCCAGGGTCTTAACGAGCAGTACTTC	CASSDSQGLNEQYF	TRBV2	14	-	-	TRBJ2-7
TGCGGTGCTAGAGAGGGCCTACGGGCCAAAAACATTCAGTACTTC	CGAREGLRAKNIQYF	TRBV20-1	15	-	-	TRBJ2-4
TGCGCCAGCAGCTTTGAACAGGGGGTAGAGACCCAGTACTTC	CASSFEQGVETQYF	TRBV5-1	14	few	TRBD1	TRBJ2-5
TGTGCCAGCAGCTTAGGGCGGGGGGGGGAGCAGTTCTTC	CASSLGRGGEQFF	TRBV7-2	13	few	TRBD2	TRBJ2-1
TGTGCCAGCCACCAGGGGGCAACCGGGGAGCTGTTTTTT	CASHQGATGELFF	TRBV6-6	13	-	TRBD1	TRBJ2-2
TGTGCCAGTAGTCGGGGTGGGGCGGGCGGAACCTACAATGAGCAGTTCTTC	CASSRGGAGGTYNEQFF	TRBV19	17	few	-	TRBJ2-1
TGTGTCAGCAGTGTTGGAGGAACAGTTCATGGAGAGCAGTTCTTC	CVSSVGGTVHGEQFF	TRBV2	15	-	-	TRBJ2-1
TGTGCCAGCAGCTCCACCCGACTAGCGGGAGGGCTGGATACGCAGTATTTT	CASSSTRLAGGLDTQYF	TRBV7-2	17	-	TRBD2	TRBJ2-3
TGTGCCAGCAGCTTATCAGCGGGGGTACAAGAGACCCAGTACTTC	CASSLSAGVQETQYF	TRBV7-2	15	many	TRBD2	TRBJ2-5
TGTGCCAGCACGCCGCCAGGGCTGGAAGAGACCCAGTACTTC	CASTPPGLEETQYF	TRBV6-5	14	many	-	TRBJ2-5
TGCAGTGCTAAGTCGGGGGACTACGAGCAGTACTTC	CSAKSGDYEQYF	TRBV20-1	12	few	-	TRBJ2-7
TGTGCCAGCAGCTTCAGGGGTTCTAGTGAGCAGTTCTTC	CASSFRGSSEQFF	TRBV9	13	-	-	TRBJ2-1
TGTGCCAGCAGCCAGGGACTAGCGGGAGGGAAGCAGTACTTC	CASSQGLAGGKQYF	TRBV7-2	14	many	TRBD2	TRBJ2-7
TGTGCCGCCAGTTCCTCCTTCAGGCATGGCTACACCTTC	CAASSSFRHGYTF	TRBV15	13	-	-	TRBJ1-2
TGCAGCGCCCCCGGGACCGCATACAATGAGCAGTTCTTC	CSAPGTAYNEQFF	TRBV29-1	13	few	-	TRBJ2-1
TGCAGTGCTAGTTTGGACAGGGATCAGCCCCAGCATTTT	CSASLDRDQPQHF	TRBV20-1	13	few	TRBD1	TRBJ1-5
TGTGCCAGCAGCCTAAGCGTGTATAATTCACCCCTCCACTTT	CASSLSVYNSPLHF	TRBV9	14	few	-	TRBJ1-6
TGCAGCGTTGTGGTCAATCCCCTGGGGGAGGAGACCCAGTACTTC	CSVVVNPLGEETQYF	TRBV29-1	15	few	-	TRBJ2-5
TGCGCCAGCAGCCGTAGAGCCGGGACAGCGAACACTGAAGCTTTCTTT	CASSRRAGTANTEAFF	TRBV4-1	16	few	TRBD1	TRBJ1-1
TGTGCCAGCAGCTTCTCACTCGGGACTAGCGGGAGTAGGTGGGAGACCCAGTACTTC	CASSFSLGTSGSRWETQYF	TRBV6-2/TRBV6-3	19	many	TRBD2	TRBJ2-5
TGTGCCACCAGTGATCGAATCGGGACAGGGGCCACCTACGAGCAGTACTTC	CATSDRIGTGATYEQYF	TRBV24-1	17	once	TRBD1	TRBJ2-7
TGTGCCAGCAGCCTGAATGGGGTCAACAATGAGCAGTTCTTC	CASSLNGVNNEQFF	TRBV5-4	14	few	-	TRBJ2-1
TGTGCCAGCAGCCCCACCTTGAACGAGCAGTACTTC	CASSPTLNEQYF	TRBV7-2	12	few	-	TRBJ2-7
TGCGCCAGCAGCCCCGGGACGGTCTCCTACGAGCAGTTCTTC	CASSPGTVSYEQFF	TRBV5-1	14	-	-	TRBJ2-1
TGTGCCAGCATCCAACCCGGGGGAGGCTACACCTTC	CASIQPGGGYTF	TRBV12-3/TRBV12-4	12	-	-	TRBJ1-2
TGTGCCAGCAGCAAAGTGGAGGTCAGGGGTTACAATGAGCAGTTCTTC	CASSKVEVRGYNEQFF	TRBV21-1	16	-	-	TRBJ2-1
TGTGCCAGCAGCTCCCGAGGGGGGGTTTCCTACAATGAGCAGTTCTTC	CASSSRGGVSYNEQFF	TRBV7-2	16	-	-	TRBJ2-1
TGCGCCAGCAGCTTGGTGGTGGGGTACGAGACCCAGTACTTC	CASSLVVGYETQYF	TRBV5-1	14	-	-	TRBJ2-5
TGTGCCAGCAGTGAAGAGGTCCCGAAGAGCAATCAGCCCCAGCATTTT	CASSEEVPKSNQPQHF	TRBV2	16	few	-	TRBJ1-5
TGTGCCAGCAGCTTACTCACCTATGGCTACACCTTC	CASSLLTYGYTF	TRBV5-6	12	many	-	TRBJ1-2
TGTGCCAGCAGCGTAGGTGGTAGCGGGAGTTACATGGAGACCCAGTACTTC	CASSVGGSGSYMETQYF	TRBV9	17	-	TRBD2	TRBJ2-5
TGTGCCAGCGGATCGGGGGCCGGCTATGGCTACACCTTC	CASGSGAGYGYTF	TRBV6-5	13	-	-	TRBJ1-2
TGTGCCAGCAGCCCTGGGACTAGCGGGGGCCACGAGCAGTACTTC	CASSPGTSGGHEQYF	TRBV7-2	15	many	TRBD2	TRBJ2-7
TGTGCCGGGGGGACACAAGCCTACGAGCAGTACTTC	CAGGTQAYEQYF	TRBV7-9	12	few	-	TRBJ2-7
TGCGCCAGCAGCCAAGATGAGGACGGGGACTATGGCTACACCTTC	CASSQDEDGDYGYTF	TRBV4-3	15	-	-	TRBJ1-2
TGCGCCAGCAGCCAAGGAGTAGCGGGAGGTGGAGAGACCCAGTACTTC	CASSQGVAGGGETQYF	TRBV4-1	16	-	TRBD2	TRBJ2-5
TGTGCCAGCAGCGTAGAAGGGGGAGCCTACGAGCAGTACTTC	CASSVEGGAYEQYF	TRBV9	14	few	-	TRBJ2-7
TGTGCCAGCAGTTACAAAGTAGAGCAGTTCTTC	CASSYKVEQFF	TRBV6-6	11	many	-	TRBJ2-1
TGCAGTGCCCCACATAGGGGCTATAACTATGGCTACACCTTC	CSAPHRGYNYGYTF	TRBV20-1	14	-	-	TRBJ1-2
TGCAGTGCTAGAGATCAGGCGAACACTGAAGCTTTCTTT	CSARDQANTEAFF	TRBV20-1	13	few	-	TRBJ1-1
TGCGCCAGCAGCCAAGCTAGCGGGGGAAACAATGAGCAGTTCTTC	CASSQASGGNNEQFF	TRBV5-1	15	-	TRBD2	TRBJ2-1
TGTGCCAGCAGCTTAGGAGGTTTAGGGGGCGCGGGCCAAGAGACCCAGTACTTC	CASSLGGLGGAGQETQYF	TRBV7-2	18	once	TRBD1	TRBJ2-5
TGTGCCAGCACTCCCGTTAGGACTAGCGGAGCCTACGAGCAGTACTTC	CASTPVRTSGAYEQYF	TRBV28	16	few	TRBD2	TRBJ2-7
TGTGCCAGCAGAACGGGGACAGGGACGATAACCCTCCACTTT	CASRTGTGTITLHF	TRBV6-6	14	-	TRBD1	TRBJ1-6
TGTGCCACCAGTGATTCGCAGGGGACCTTTTTTGGTCAGCCCCAGCATTTT	CATSDSQGTFFGQPQHF	TRBV24-1	17	few	-	TRBJ1-5
TGTGCCAGCAGCTTGGGGACTAGGTTGTTGAATGAGCAGTTCTTC	CASSLGTRLLNEQFF	TRBV7-2	15	few	TRBD2	TRBJ2-1
TGCAGTGCCCCCTGGACTAGCGGGGACTACGAGCAGTACTTC	CSAPWTSGDYEQYF	TRBV20-1	14	-	TRBD2	TRBJ2-7
TGTGCCAGCAGCGCGACTAGCGGGGTTCGCTCCGAGCAGTACTTC	CASSATSGVRSEQYF	TRBV7-2	15	-	TRBD2	TRBJ2-7
TGTGCCAGCTCACCGGGGGAGGGAGAGGATCAGCCCCAGCATTTT	CASSPGEGEDQPQHF	TRBV18	15	few	-	TRBJ1-5
TGTGCCACCAGTGAGGTGCTTCTCGACGAGCAGTACTTC	CATSEVLLDEQYF	TRBV7-9	13	many	-	TRBJ2-7
TGTGCCAGCAAGGAGGGGGCCTTCGGGGAGCTGTTTTTT	CASKEGAFGELFF	TRBV6-5	13	-	-	TRBJ2-2
TGTGCCAGCAGTTCCTCCCTTATCCGTGATGGGCCGTTCTTC	CASSSSLIRDGPFF	TRBV28	14	-	-	TRBJ2-1
TGCGCCAGCAGCCACAGCGGGGGGTACAATGAGCAGTACTTC	CASSHSGGYNEQYF	TRBV11-2	14	-	TRBD2	TRBJ2-4